The clone carrying this TCR beta chain was picked up a small number of times. What it recognizes is unknown. Sequence at one end of the junction differs from germline and may be a read error. Original data processing: For papillary thyroid cancer, a distant-metastasis classifier was constructed from CDR3 differences observed across clinicopathological groups. TCRdb reprocessed the PCR reads using MiXCR. In this record, the V and J calls reflect TCRdb's handling and not the investigators' own analysis. The sample records 25,000 to 35,000 clones, less than 25% being singletons. Thyroid surgery was preceded by no treatment in any patient. This sample was taken from a study of metastatic and nonmetastatic thyroid tumors. Study at large: It was across blood and tumor or nodule tissue from malignant and benign thyroid patients that repertoires were compared. Findings and caveats of the study: In both blood and tumor samples, TCR beta diversity was reported significantly higher for malignant than benign nodules.

The CDR3 is 14 residues long. Germline V gene lookup returns CDR1 SEHNR and CDR2 FQNEAQ (reference sequence). V is TRBV7-9 and J is TRBJ2-5, with D possibly TRBD2 on 5 matching bases. This TCR was recovered from a female donor with papillary thyroid cancer or a benign thyroid nodule (not recorded which). Some clones in this sample may be carry-over from other donors' samples. The sequenced material came from blood. For the CDR3, the DNA is TGTGCCAACAGCTCTGGACGGACTGAGAGGACCCAGTACTTC. It yields the protein CANSSGRTERTQYF.